This record concerns one T cell receptor (beta chain) sequence. Germline CDR1 is ENHRY and CDR2 is SYGVKD. The CDR3 totals 14 residues. After removal of 0 bases from V and 6 bases from J, the junction contained 4 bases not matched to a gene. Assay used: immunoSEQ multiplex PCR; TCRdb lists only in-frame clones, some missing. The sample shows some 180,000 clones, around 80% of them seen only once. This entry comes from a study of blood T cell repertoires in COVID-19. The V call is TRBV10-3, the J call TRBJ1-2; TRBD1 agrees at 7 bases. The TCR comes from a woman aged 60-70 years with COVID-19, enrolled during active disease. The material sequenced was peripheral blood. CDR3 coding DNA: TGTGCCATCAGTGAGTCGACAGGGCTTCATGGCTACACCTTC. Translation: CAISESTGLHGYTF.